This T cell receptor beta chain was sequenced in a study of shared clonotypes between healthy human individuals. The CDR3 totals 15 residues. J lost 9 bases, V lost 0 bases, and 5 bases had no gene match. Germline V lookup: CDR1 SGHTA, CDR2 FQGNSA. The repertoire was sequenced with immunoSEQ multiplex PCR; TCRdb's copy has only in-frame clones and lacks some. The sample consists of a few hundred thousand clones, over 50% of them appearing once. The clonotype originates from a man in his thirties or forties in good health. Sequencing used memory CD4+ T cells sorted from blood. Subset indicated: CD45RA-negative fraction. The V and J genes are TRBV7-2 and TRBJ2-4; 10 nucleotides align to TRBD1. CDR3 sequence (DNA): TGTGCCAGCAGCTTAGCCCGGGACAGGGGAGGCATTCAGTACTTC. Its translation is CASSLARDRGGIQYF.